These T cell receptor beta chains were read from a single sample in a study of cytomegalovirus exposure and HLA in healthy donors. The table came from immunoSEQ multiplex PCR; TCRdb's copy has only in-frame clones and leaves some out. The sample yields 150,000 to 200,000 clones, roughly 86% seen once. The source material was PBMCs. These TCRs come from a woman between 18 and 29 years old in good health and CMV-seronegative. Both conserved end residues are part of each CDR3. D genes are given only for firm matches. For some rows the clone size is stated as once, few or many, or as a class when expanded; others skip it.

v_call: TRBV18; d_call: -; clone_size: -; j_call: TRBJ1-5; cdr3_nt: TGTGCCAGCTCACCGCTTCAGGGGAGCAATCAGCCCCAGCATTTT; cdr3_aa: CASSPLQGSNQPQHF
v_call: TRBV10-3; d_call: TRBD2; clone_size: -; j_call: TRBJ2-2; cdr3_nt: TGTGCCATCAGTGACGAGCGGGGGGGCGGGGAGCTGTTTTTT; cdr3_aa: CAISDERGGGELFF
v_call: TRBV6-1; d_call: -; clone_size: -; j_call: TRBJ1-1; cdr3_nt: TGTGCCAGCAGAGTGGCAGGGGTTACTGAAGCTTTCTTT; cdr3_aa: CASRVAGVTEAFF
v_call: TRBV27; d_call: -; clone_size: once; j_call: TRBJ2-2; cdr3_nt: TGTGCCAGCAGTGCTGGAGGGCAGGGAAAGCTGTTTTTT; cdr3_aa: CASSAGGQGKLFF
v_call: TRBV10-3; d_call: -; clone_size: -; j_call: TRBJ1-4; cdr3_nt: TGTGCCATCAGTGAGTCAGGGGCAGTTAATGAAAAACTGTTTTTT; cdr3_aa: CAISESGAVNEKLFF
v_call: TRBV7-8; d_call: TRBD1; clone_size: once; j_call: TRBJ2-7; cdr3_nt: TGTGCCAGCAGACCTAGGACAGGGAGCTCCTACGAGCAGTACTTC; cdr3_aa: CASRPRTGSSYEQYF
v_call: TRBV2; d_call: TRBD2; clone_size: -; j_call: TRBJ2-3; cdr3_nt: TGTGCCAGCAGTGAGCGGCGGGGGGGAACAGATACGCAGTATTTT; cdr3_aa: CASSERRGGTDTQYF
v_call: TRBV2; d_call: -; clone_size: -; j_call: TRBJ1-1; cdr3_nt: TGTGCCAGCAGTGAAAGAGGAGCCCTCCGGTTTTTCGTTTTCTTT; cdr3_aa: CASSERGALRFFVFF
v_call: TRBV6-1; d_call: TRBD2; clone_size: -; j_call: TRBJ2-3; cdr3_nt: TGTGCCAGCAGTGGAGGGACTAGCGGGAGGGCTGTAGATACGCAGTATTTT; cdr3_aa: CASSGGTSGRAVDTQYF
v_call: TRBV11-3; d_call: -; clone_size: -; j_call: TRBJ2-2; cdr3_nt: TGTGCCAGCAGTTTGACCGGGACAAACACCGGGGAGCTGTTTTTT; cdr3_aa: CASSLTGTNTGELFF
v_call: TRBV10-1; d_call: -; clone_size: once; j_call: TRBJ1-2; cdr3_nt: TGCGCCAGCAGTGAGTCCGGCAGGGTAGAAGGCTACACCTTC; cdr3_aa: CASSESGRVEGYTF
v_call: TRBV28; d_call: -; clone_size: -; j_call: TRBJ1-5; cdr3_nt: TGTGCCAGCACCTCAACCTCCGGGGGAAACTTCAATCAGCCCCAGCATTTT; cdr3_aa: CASTSTSGGNFNQPQHF
v_call: TRBV25-1; d_call: -; clone_size: -; j_call: TRBJ2-1; cdr3_nt: TGTGCCAGCAGTGAATCGACAGTTCTCGACAATGAGCAGTTCTTC; cdr3_aa: CASSESTVLDNEQFF
v_call: TRBV14; d_call: TRBD2; clone_size: -; j_call: TRBJ2-3; cdr3_nt: TGTGCCAGCAGCCTTAGCGGGAGGCGCACAGATACGCAGTATTTT; cdr3_aa: CASSLSGRRTDTQYF
v_call: TRBV30; d_call: TRBD2; clone_size: -; j_call: TRBJ2-1; cdr3_nt: TGTGCCTTGAACATCGCGGGGGGGCTCAGTGAGCAGTTCTTC; cdr3_aa: CALNIAGGLSEQFF
v_call: TRBV29-1; d_call: TRBD2; clone_size: -; j_call: TRBJ2-3; cdr3_nt: TGCAGCGTTGAAGGGGGGAGGGTTTCCACAGATACGCAGTATTTT; cdr3_aa: CSVEGGRVSTDTQYF
v_call: TRBV18; d_call: TRBD1; clone_size: few; j_call: TRBJ2-7; cdr3_nt: TGTGCCAGCTCACCAGGACAGGGCGCCTACGAGCAGTACTTC; cdr3_aa: CASSPGQGAYEQYF
v_call: TRBV4-1; d_call: TRBD1; clone_size: -; j_call: TRBJ2-7; cdr3_nt: TGCGCCAGCAGCTCTTTTACAGGGGGCCCCTACGAGCAGTACTTC; cdr3_aa: CASSSFTGGPYEQYF
v_call: TRBV6-5; d_call: -; clone_size: few; j_call: TRBJ1-1; cdr3_nt: TGTGCCAGCAGTTACGGGTCGGGAATAGTGAACACTGAAGCTTTCTTT; cdr3_aa: CASSYGSGIVNTEAFF
v_call: TRBV6-5; d_call: -; clone_size: once; j_call: TRBJ1-1; cdr3_nt: TGTGCCAGCAGTGGAGGGGTTCCGAACACTGAAGCTTTCTTT; cdr3_aa: CASSGGVPNTEAFF
v_call: TRBV14; d_call: -; clone_size: -; j_call: TRBJ2-7; cdr3_nt: TGTGCCAGCAGCCAAGCAGGGGGGCACTCCTACGAGCAGTACTTC; cdr3_aa: CASSQAGGHSYEQYF
v_call: TRBV6-5; d_call: TRBD2; clone_size: -; j_call: TRBJ2-7; cdr3_nt: TGTGCCAGCAGTTACAAAGCGGGAGGGGTCGACGAGCAGTACTTC; cdr3_aa: CASSYKAGGVDEQYF
v_call: TRBV30; d_call: -; clone_size: few; j_call: TRBJ2-6; cdr3_nt: TGTGCCTGGAGTCTAGCTGGGGCCAACGTCCTGACTTTC; cdr3_aa: CAWSLAGANVLTF
v_call: TRBV6-5; d_call: TRBD1; clone_size: few; j_call: TRBJ2-4; cdr3_nt: TGTGCCAGCAGTGGGACAGGGAAAAACATTCAGTACTTC; cdr3_aa: CASSGTGKNIQYF
v_call: TRBV5-1; d_call: TRBD1; clone_size: -; j_call: TRBJ2-1; cdr3_nt: TGCGCCAGCAGCTTTAGACAGGGTCCCTACAATGAGCAGTTCTTC; cdr3_aa: CASSFRQGPYNEQFF
v_call: TRBV7-2; d_call: -; clone_size: many; j_call: TRBJ2-7; cdr3_nt: TGTGCCAGCAGCTTATCCGCCTACGAGCAGTACTTC; cdr3_aa: CASSLSAYEQYF
v_call: TRBV11-1; d_call: -; clone_size: -; j_call: TRBJ2-5; cdr3_nt: TGTGCCAGCAGCGGGAGCGGGCCTCAAGAGACCCAGTACTTC; cdr3_aa: CASSGSGPQETQYF
v_call: TRBV6-1; d_call: -; clone_size: -; j_call: TRBJ1-6; cdr3_nt: TGTGCCAGCAGTGAAGCGTCAGGTGGTTCACCCCTCCACTTT; cdr3_aa: CASSEASGGSPLHF
v_call: TRBV6-6; d_call: TRBD1; clone_size: -; j_call: TRBJ2-7; cdr3_nt: TGTGCCAGCAGTTACGGATATCGACAGGGAAACTACGAGCAGTACTTC; cdr3_aa: CASSYGYRQGNYEQYF
v_call: TRBV27; d_call: TRBD1; clone_size: -; j_call: TRBJ2-3; cdr3_nt: TGTGCCAGCAGCCGACAGGGGAGAACAGATACGCAGTATTTT; cdr3_aa: CASSRQGRTDTQYF
v_call: TRBV6-5; d_call: TRBD1; clone_size: -; j_call: TRBJ1-1; cdr3_nt: TGTGCCAGCAGCCGTACTGGACAGGGGGCAGGGGCTTTCTTT; cdr3_aa: CASSRTGQGAGAFF
v_call: TRBV5-4; d_call: TRBD2; clone_size: -; j_call: TRBJ2-6; cdr3_nt: TGTGCCAGCAGGAGGAGCGGGACCTTCTCTGGGGCCAACGTCCTGACTTTC; cdr3_aa: CASRRSGTFSGANVLTF
v_call: TRBV5-1; d_call: TRBD1; clone_size: -; j_call: TRBJ2-1; cdr3_nt: TGCGCCAGCAGCTCGACAGGGGTTTTCAATGAGCAGTTCTTC; cdr3_aa: CASSSTGVFNEQFF
v_call: TRBV12-5; d_call: TRBD1; clone_size: -; j_call: TRBJ1-3; cdr3_nt: TGTGCTAGTGGTTTGCTCCGGACAGGTTATGGAAACACCATATATTTT; cdr3_aa: CASGLLRTGYGNTIYF
v_call: TRBV10-1; d_call: -; clone_size: -; j_call: TRBJ2-3; cdr3_nt: TGCGCCACCCGGGACACCACAGATACGCAGTATTTT; cdr3_aa: CATRDTTDTQYF
v_call: TRBV13; d_call: TRBD1; clone_size: -; j_call: TRBJ2-2; cdr3_nt: TGTGCCAGCAGCCCGTGGACAGGGCGAACCGGGGAGCTGTTTTTT; cdr3_aa: CASSPWTGRTGELFF
v_call: TRBV20-1; d_call: -; clone_size: -; j_call: TRBJ2-4; cdr3_nt: TGCAGTGCTAGAACAGTAAACATTCAGTACTTC; cdr3_aa: CSARTVNIQYF
v_call: TRBV6-5; d_call: -; clone_size: -; j_call: TRBJ1-1; cdr3_nt: TGTGCCAGCAGTTACGACCTCCGGGGGGCGAGCACTGAAGCTTTCTTT; cdr3_aa: CASSYDLRGASTEAFF
v_call: TRBV30; d_call: -; clone_size: -; j_call: TRBJ1-1; cdr3_nt: TGTGCCTGGAGTTCCTTTAAAACAGGGAACACTGAAGCTTTCTTT; cdr3_aa: CAWSSFKTGNTEAFF